The 8 T cell receptor beta chains below come from one sample, sequenced in a study of T cells after yellow fever vaccination. TCRdb fed the 5' RACE reads into MiXCR, producing one record per CDR3 protein. The sample comprises 340,000 or so distinct CDR3 sequences, around an eighth of which are singletons, and 3.2% rests with the top ten. The sample was CD4+ T cells sorted from PBMCs, taken 15 days after the yellow fever booster vaccination. The source is a man younger than 30 who received the YFV17D yellow fever vaccine.

This clonotype has more than one count but fewer than ten. J is TRBJ1-3 and V is TRBV12-3 or TRBV12-4, with unresolved D. The CDR3 runs 14 residues. The V and J ends lost 3 bases and 0 bases respectively, with 6 bases between them. The chain's CDR3 is CASSFGISGNTIYF. The CDR3 DNA is TGTGCCAGCAGTTTCGGGATCTCTGGAAACACCATATATTTT.

This clonotype was detected a few times. The V and J genes are TRBV5-4 and TRBJ2-1; tentatively, D is TRBD2 (5 bases). Germline loops: CDR1 SGHNT, CDR2 YYREEE (reference sequence). V gave up 1 base and J gave up 5 bases, with 7 bases separating them. The CDR3 length is 13 residues. CDR3 sequence reads: CASSLPRDNEQFF. In DNA form, the CDR3 reads TGTGCCAGCAGCTTGCCGCGGGACAATGAGCAGTTCTTC.

The chain employs TRBV11-2 and TRBJ2-3, with D perhaps TRBD1 or TRBD2 (5 bases each). This CDR3 has 18 amino acids. Germline-derived CDR1 and CDR2 are SGHAT and FQNNGV. The V end lost 1 base, the J end lost 1 base, and 18 bases lay between the germline ends. CDR3 sequence (DNA): TGTGCCAGCAGCTTAGTCGGGACCCCAACCGGGGGCACAGATACGCAGTATTTT. It specifies CASSLVGTPTGGTDTQYF. The full variable domain, in which reference TRBV11-2 and TRBJ2-3 provide the parts outside the CDR3, is EAGVAQSPRYKIIEKRQSVAFWCNPISGHATLYWYQQILGQGPKLLIQFQNNGVVDDSQLPKDRFSAERLKGVDSTLKIQPAKLEDSAVYLCASSLVGTPTGGTDTQYFGPGTRLTVL.

This clonotype appeared many times. The CDR3 region is CASSLSPWTGSAGELFF. In DNA, the CDR3 is TGTGCCAGCAGCTTAAGCCCCTGGACAGGATCCGCCGGGGAGCTGTTTTTT. J is TRBJ2-2 and V is TRBV7-2, with TRBD1 matching 7 bases. Losses at the gene ends were 2 bases for V and 6 bases for J; bases not matched to a gene: 12. The germline CDR1 and CDR2 sequences are SGHTA and FQGNSA. This CDR3 contains 17 residues.

The V and J genes are TRBV10-3 and TRBJ2-1; the D gene is possibly TRBD2 (7 bases). The length of the CDR3 is 17 residues. CDR1 ENHRY and CDR2 SYGVKD come from the germline V gene. V was shortened by 0 bases and J by 7 bases, with 19 bases between the two germline ends. The CDR3 sequence is CAISESIGGAPGNEQFF. CDR3 nucleotide sequence: TGTGCCATCAGTGAGTCGATTGGGGGGGCGCCGGGTAATGAGCAGTTCTTC.

V is TRBV20-1 and J is TRBJ1-2; D may be TRBD1 (5 bases). Looked up from germline, CDR1 is DFQATT and CDR2 is SNEGSKA (reference sequence). This CDR3 comprises 15 residues. V was trimmed by 0 bases and J by 5 bases, leaving 16 bases between them. This CDR3 is CSARDRVGHPYGYTF. For the CDR3, the DNA is TGCAGTGCTAGAGATCGTGTAGGACACCCATATGGCTACACCTTC.

Written as DNA, the CDR3 is TGCGCCAGCAGCACGGGGACGGCGGGGCCCCAAGAGACCCAGTACTTC. This encodes CASSTGTAGPQETQYF. The chain carries TRBV5-1 and TRBJ2-5; a weak D match, TRBD2 (6 bases). CDR3 length: 16 residues. Germline CDR1 is SGHRS and CDR2 is YFSETQ. Trimming removed 4 bases from V and 1 base from J, with 17 bases in between.

This clonotype has a count of ten or more. The chain uses TRBV20-1 and TRBJ2-3, with unresolved D. Germline lookup yields CDR1 DFQATT and CDR2 SNEGSKA (reference sequence). The CDR3 sequence is 13 residues long. Trimming shortened V by 6 bases and J by 2 bases, and 12 bases separated the two germline ends. CDR3 sequence (DNA): TGCAGTGCCCCCCCGGGCTTCACAGATACGCAGTATTTT. It specifies CSAPPGFTDTQYF.